This TCR beta chain originates from a study of T cell responses to AZD1222 COVID-19 vaccine. Study-wide context: It was second doses at about 4 or about 12 weeks that were pooled. General observations from the study: A mostly white British donor set with more females was recruited, and clonal diversity was possibly underestimated.

TCRdb keeps only in-frame clones here, not all; method: immunoSEQ multiplex PCR. This sample has 100,000 to 150,000 clones; around nine tenths occur once, and the top ten carry 4.5% to 6%. This clone was recorded once. What it recognizes is unknown. This CDR3 comprises 15 residues. Germline lookup yields CDR1 LGHNA and CDR2 YNFKEQ. Trimming pared 10 bases from V and 4 bases from J, leaving 20 bases between. The chain joins TRBV4-2 to TRBJ1-5, with D possibly matching TRBD1 (6 bases). The starting material was peripheral blood, obtained on day 0 of AZD1222 vaccination. The sequence was obtained from an adult in good health. CDR3 nucleotides: TGTGCCACCAACAACCTAGACAGGAAAAATCAGCCCCAGCATTTT. It encodes CATNNLDRKNQPQHF.